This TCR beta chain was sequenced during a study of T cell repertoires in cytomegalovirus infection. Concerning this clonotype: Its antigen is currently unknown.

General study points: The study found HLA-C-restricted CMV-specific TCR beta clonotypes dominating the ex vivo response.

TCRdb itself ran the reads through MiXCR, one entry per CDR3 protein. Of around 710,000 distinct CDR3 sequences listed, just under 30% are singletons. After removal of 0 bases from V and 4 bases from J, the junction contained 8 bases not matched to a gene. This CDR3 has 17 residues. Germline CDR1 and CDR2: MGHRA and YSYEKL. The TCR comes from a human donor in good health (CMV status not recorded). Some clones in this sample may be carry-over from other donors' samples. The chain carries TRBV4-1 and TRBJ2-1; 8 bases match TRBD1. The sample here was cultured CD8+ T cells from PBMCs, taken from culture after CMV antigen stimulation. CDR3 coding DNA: TGCGCCAGCAGCCAAGATTTTAACAGGGGGGTTTACAATGAGCAGTTCTTC. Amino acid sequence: CASSQDFNRGVYNEQFF.